The rows below give T cell receptor beta chains drawn from one sample of a study of cytomegalovirus exposure and HLA in healthy donors. Data came from immunoSEQ multiplex PCR; TCRdb stores just in-frame clones and leaves some out. The sample gives around 180,000 clones, 80% of which show up once; under 7.5% is in the top ten. Sequencing was done on a sample of PBMCs. The receptors were gathered from a man in his forties or fifties in good health and CMV-seronegative. The conserved cysteine and the conserved F or W are not part of the CDR3 here.

j_call: TRBJ1-2; v_call: TRBV19; cdr3_aa: ASTHPVDYGYT
j_call: TRBJ2-3; v_call: TRBV2; cdr3_aa: ASTILAPRTDTQY
j_call: TRBJ1-1; v_call: TRBV5-1; cdr3_aa: ASSLATTGGSNTEAF
j_call: TRBJ1-5; v_call: TRBV7-9; cdr3_aa: ASSLATGGRQPQH
j_call: TRBJ2-5; v_call: TRBV5-4; cdr3_aa: ASSFQGGGETQY
j_call: TRBJ2-2; v_call: TRBV11-2; cdr3_aa: ASSLGAGGTGELF
j_call: TRBJ1-1; v_call: TRBV7-8; cdr3_aa: ASSPPGQGYTEAF
j_call: TRBJ2-7; v_call: TRBV7-9; cdr3_aa: ASSPWTGRKLYEQY
j_call: TRBJ1-2; v_call: TRBV9; cdr3_aa: ASSTGQGGYT
j_call: TRBJ1-1; v_call: TRBV27; cdr3_aa: AVKREVEVTEAF
j_call: TRBJ1-2; v_call: TRBV7-9; cdr3_aa: ASNTVRQDNYGYT
j_call: TRBJ2-1; v_call: TRBV7-9; cdr3_aa: ASSPRGGERVGDEQF
j_call: TRBJ1-4; v_call: TRBV7-2; cdr3_aa: ASSPDRGRHEKLF
j_call: TRBJ2-7; v_call: TRBV18; cdr3_aa: ASSPAGGTHEQY
j_call: TRBJ1-2; v_call: TRBV7-2; cdr3_aa: ASRYGTDNGYT
j_call: TRBJ1-1; v_call: TRBV7-3; cdr3_aa: ASSFSPRTSAMNTEAF
j_call: TRBJ2-1; v_call: TRBV15; cdr3_aa: ATSRDRYGEQF
j_call: TRBJ2-2; v_call: TRBV7-9; cdr3_aa: ASIPTGAGELF
j_call: TRBJ2-7; v_call: TRBV7-2; cdr3_aa: ASSFAGGSEQY
j_call: TRBJ2-5; v_call: TRBV7-9; cdr3_aa: ASSRGGATGNQETQY
j_call: TRBJ1-4; v_call: TRBV4-1; cdr3_aa: ASSQGWSRTESTNEKLF
j_call: TRBJ1-4; v_call: TRBV4-1; cdr3_aa: ASSQVGTGDEKLF
j_call: TRBJ1-3; v_call: TRBV9; cdr3_aa: ASSVAVGGGGNTIY
j_call: TRBJ1-2; v_call: TRBV5-1; cdr3_aa: ASSRNLVTANYGYT
j_call: TRBJ2-2; v_call: TRBV19; cdr3_aa: ASTPLAVRETGELF
j_call: TRBJ1-1; v_call: TRBV4-1; cdr3_aa: ASSQVGAGGKTEAF
j_call: TRBJ2-3; v_call: TRBV5-1; cdr3_aa: ASGPGGIRTDTQY
j_call: TRBJ1-5; v_call: TRBV2; cdr3_aa: AGKGPGGLNQPQH
j_call: TRBJ1-2; v_call: TRBV9; cdr3_aa: ASSVGTGYGYT
j_call: TRBJ2-5; v_call: TRBV4-1; cdr3_aa: ASSQEREGETQY
j_call: TRBJ1-3; v_call: TRBV19; cdr3_aa: ASSFTRAGPLSGNTIY
j_call: TRBJ2-1; v_call: TRBV27; cdr3_aa: ASRIAGFNNEQF
j_call: TRBJ1-4; v_call: TRBV15; cdr3_aa: ATSRTRGPNEKLF
j_call: TRBJ2-5; v_call: TRBV7-7; cdr3_aa: ASSLDRLGETQY
j_call: TRBJ2-7; v_call: TRBV5-1; cdr3_aa: ASSLQQSYEQY
j_call: TRBJ1-1; v_call: TRBV7-9; cdr3_aa: AIPRENTEAF
j_call: TRBJ1-2; v_call: TRBV5-4; cdr3_aa: ASSLATADYGYT